Detailed here is one T cell receptor (beta chain). This sample is part of a study of T cell repertoires in cytomegalovirus infection. J was trimmed by 8 bases and V by 2 bases; bases with no gene match: 4. The CDR3 sequence is 14 residues long. Germline CDR1 LNHDA, CDR2 SQIVND (reference sequence). TCRdb used MiXCR to reprocess the reads, holding one entry per CDR3 protein. The table includes some 600,000 distinct CDR3 sequences, approximately 24% detected once. Sequencing was done on a sample of CD8+ T cells from PBMCs. This clonotype was obtained from a human donor in good health (CMV status not recorded). Some clones in this sample may be carry-over from other donors' samples. The chain couples TRBV19 to TRBJ1-4, with 8 positions matching TRBD1. CDR3: CASSINPGGEKLFF. CDR3 sequence (DNA): TGTGCCAGTAGTATAAATCCAGGGGGCGAAAAACTGTTTTTT.